This T cell receptor (beta chain) was recorded in a study of T cell responses to AZD1222 COVID-19 vaccine. The wider study: Second-dose intervals of approximately 4 or approximately 12 weeks were pooled.

The repertoire was sequenced with immunoSEQ multiplex PCR; TCRdb's copy has only in-frame clones and lacks some. The sample records 150,000 or so clones, roughly 92% being singletons. This CDR3 region has 15 residues. Trimming pared 4 bases from V and 1 base from J, leaving 11 bases between. Per the germline V gene, CDR1 is LNHDA and CDR2 is SQIVND (reference sequence). This clone has just one count. This specimen was peripheral blood, taken on day 0 of AZD1222 vaccination. V is TRBV19 and J is TRBJ2-1, with no clear D. The receptor was derived from an adult in good health. The chain's CDR3 is CASSTLVGSYNEQFF. The CDR3, as DNA: TGTGCCAGTAGTACTCTAGTGGGATCCTACAATGAGCAGTTCTTC.